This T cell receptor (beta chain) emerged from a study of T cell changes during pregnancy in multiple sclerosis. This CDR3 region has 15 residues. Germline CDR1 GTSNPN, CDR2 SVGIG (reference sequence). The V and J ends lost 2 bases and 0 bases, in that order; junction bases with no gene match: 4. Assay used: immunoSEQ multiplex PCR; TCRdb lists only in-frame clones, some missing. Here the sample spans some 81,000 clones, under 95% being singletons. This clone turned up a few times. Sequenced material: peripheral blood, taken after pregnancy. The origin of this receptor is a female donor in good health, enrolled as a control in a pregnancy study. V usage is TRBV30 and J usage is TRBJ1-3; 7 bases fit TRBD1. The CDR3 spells CAWSSGTASGNTIYF. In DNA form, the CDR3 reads TGTGCCTGGAGTTCCGGGACAGCCTCTGGAAACACCATATATTTT.